Shown below are 26 T cell receptor beta chains from a single sample sequenced in a study of metastatic and nonmetastatic thyroid tumors. No treatment of any kind had been given to any patient before thyroid surgery. TCRdb redid the clone calls on the PCR reads using MiXCR. Here the sample spans around 25,000 clones, around 24% being singletons. Specimen: blood. These receptors were obtained from a female donor with papillary thyroid cancer or a benign thyroid nodule (not recorded which). Some clones in this sample may be carry-over from other donors' samples.

This sequence joins TRBV2 and TRBJ2-3, with TRBD2 as a possible D gene (6 bases). V lost 8 bases and J 0 bases, leaving 9 bases between the germline ends. Germline V gives CDR1 SNHLY, CDR2 FYNNEI. The CDR3 extends over 13 amino acids. CDR3 region: CASGRLSTDTQYF. The CDR3 DNA follows: TGTGCCAGCGGGAGGCTGAGCACAGATACGCAGTATTTT.

The chain recombines TRBV5-6 with TRBJ2-7; TRBD1 is a possible D gene (6 bases). The CDR3 is 16 amino acids. Germline V CDR1 and CDR2: SGHDT, YYEEEE. Trimming stripped 3 bases from V and 3 bases from J, with 19 bases between. The DNA for the CDR3 is TGTGCCAGCAGCTGGACCGGGACACGGGATAACTACGAGCAGTACTTC. Residues: CASSWTGTRDNYEQYF.

The gene calls are TRBV9 and TRBJ2-3; a possible D gene is TRBD2 (5 bases). The CDR3 runs 15 residues. CDR1 SGDLS and CDR2 YYNGEE come from the germline V gene. The V gene lost 4 bases and the J gene lost 0 bases, with 12 bases spanning the gap. The chain's CDR3 is CASSPRLASTDTQYF. Written as DNA, the CDR3 is TGTGCCAGCAGCCCCCGTCTAGCAAGCACAGATACGCAGTATTTT.

This clone was detected ten times or more. V gene TRBV3-1 combines with J gene TRBJ2-5; possible D gene TRBD2, 6 bases. Germline CDR1 and CDR2: LGHDT and YNNKEL (reference sequence). With 2 bases removed from V and 5 bases from J, the gap between germline ends came to 15 bases. The CDR3 is 15 amino acids. CDR3 loop: CASSQSTIGRETQYF. The DNA of the CDR3 is TGTGCCAGCAGCCAAAGCACGATAGGGAGGGAGACCCAGTACTTC.

The chain is built from TRBV5-8 and TRBJ2-7, with unresolved D. Germline CDR1 reads SGHTS; CDR2 reads YDEGEE. This CDR3 is built from 13 residues. The V end lost 5 bases, the J end lost 3 bases, and 12 bases lay between the germline ends. Written as DNA, the CDR3 is TGTGCCAGCAGTCGTGGCGTGATCTACGAGCAGTACTTC. Residues: CASSRGVIYEQYF.

This clone was seen ten or more times. The rearrangement joins TRBV29-1 to TRBJ1-2; possibly TRBD1 for D (6 bases). Germline lookup yields CDR1 SQVTM and CDR2 ANQGSEA. This CDR3 is 11 amino acids long. Trimming pared 4 bases from V and 6 bases from J, leaving 9 bases between. CDR3 nucleotide sequence: TGCAGCGTTGTACAGGGTAATGGCTACACCTTC. Translating gives CSVVQGNGYTF.

In this sample, this clone turned up many times. The chain couples TRBV19 to TRBJ2-1; TRBD2 matches 12 bases. This CDR3 is 17 amino acids long. Germline lookup yields CDR1 LNHDA and CDR2 SQIVND (reference sequence). V was clipped by 5 bases and J by 7 bases; unmatched bases: 12. DNA of the CDR3: TGTGCCAGTAGTCCTTCAAGACTAGCGGGAGTGAAGAATGAGCAGTTCTTC. Translation: CASSPSRLAGVKNEQFF. Supplemented by reference TRBV19 and TRBJ2-1, the full variable domain reads DGGITQSPKYLFRKEGQNVTLSCEQNLNHDAMYWYRQDPGQGLRLIYYSQIVNDFQKGDIAEGYSVSREKKESFPLTVTSAQKNPTAFYLCASSPSRLAGVKNEQFFGPGTRLTVL.

V is TRBV11-3 and J is TRBJ1-2; D may be TRBD1 (6 bases). From germline, CDR1 is SGHNT and CDR2 YENEEA. The CDR3 is made up of 14 amino acids. Trimming shortened V by 7 bases and J by 4 bases, and 16 bases separated the two germline ends. CDR3 region: CASISGAQGYGYTF. The CDR3 coding sequence is TGTGCCAGCATCTCAGGGGCGCAAGGCTATGGCTACACCTTC.

The CDR3 DNA reads TGTGCCAGCAGTCGGGGACAGGGGTACGAGCAGTACTTC. Residues: CASSRGQGYEQYF. This chain uses TRBV12-3 or TRBV12-4 with TRBJ2-7, with 10 bases fitting TRBD1. V dropped 5 bases and J dropped 4; count of bases not matched to a gene: 2. CDR3 length equals 13 residues.

This clone was recorded a few times. This chain uses TRBV19 with TRBJ1-2; 8 nucleotides align to TRBD1. Germline assignment: CDR1 LNHDA and CDR2 SQIVND (reference sequence). The V and J ends lost 6 bases and 1 base, in that order; junction bases with no gene match: 4. The CDR3 is 14 amino acids. The CDR3 bases are TGTGCCAGTAGAACAGGGGGAGGTAACTATGGCTACACCTTC. Translation gives CASRTGGGNYGYTF.

J is TRBJ2-2 and V is TRBV6-2 or TRBV6-3; 9 bases agree with TRBD2. Germline-derived CDR1 and CDR2 are MNHEY and SVGEGT. V dropped 7 bases and J dropped 7; count of bases not matched to a gene: 25. There are 20 residues in the CDR3. The CDR3 is CASTPPRSLRGLARSGELFF. CDR3 bases: TGTGCCAGCACCCCCCCCCGCAGTCTGAGAGGACTAGCGAGGAGCGGGGAGCTGTTTTTT.

V gene TRBV30 combines with J gene TRBJ2-1; D is ambiguous. The CDR3 totals 14 residues. V lost 2 bases to trimming and J lost 3 bases, with 11 bases between them. Per the germline V gene, CDR1 is GTSNPN and CDR2 is SVGIG (reference sequence). DNA for the CDR3: TGTGCCTGGAGTACGGACGTGGACTACAATGAGCAGTTCTTC. Its protein is CAWSTDVDYNEQFF.

This clone was seen once. The sample has other DNA sequences that encode this CDR3 too. The rearrangement joins TRBV20-1 to TRBJ1-2; D may be TRBD1 (5 bases). This CDR3 has 14 amino acids. Germline V gene sequence: CDR1 DFQATT, CDR2 SNEGSKA (reference sequence). Trimming removed 2 bases from V and 7 bases from J, with 17 bases in between. CDR3 DNA sequence: TGCAGTGCTAGATCCCGCCAGGGTATGTCTGGCTACACCTTC. Protein: CSARSRQGMSGYTF.

CDR3 region: CSATGGDTEAFF. In DNA form, the CDR3 reads TGCAGTGCTACAGGGGGTGATACTGAAGCTTTCTTT. The chain employs TRBV20-1 and TRBJ1-1, with TRBD1 matching 7 bases. V dropped 4 bases and J dropped 5; count of bases not matched to a gene: 4. This CDR3 is built from 12 residues. CDR1 DFQATT and CDR2 SNEGSKA come from the germline V gene (reference sequence).

This clone was detected only a few times. The chain combines TRBV6-1 with TRBJ2-1, with 12 positions matching TRBD2. The V segment lost 5 bases and the J segment 8 bases; nucleotides outside the gene matches: 13. This CDR3 spans 17 amino acids. The germline V gene encodes CDR1 MNHNS and CDR2 SASEGT. Written as DNA, the CDR3 is TGTGCCAGCAGTAAAGAACTAGCGGGAGGCAGGGGGGATGAGCAGTTCTTC. Translation: CASSKELAGGRGDEQFF.

Regarding this clone: A much bigger clone sits one base away, suggesting this may be a read error. This CDR3 fails to terminate in the conserved phenylalanine or tryptophan, so it likely reflects a read error. The chain is built from TRBV11-2 and TRBJ2-7; 8 nucleotides line up with TRBD1. The CDR3 loop spans 15 amino acids. Trimming at V came to 7 bases and at J to 4 bases, leaving 12 bases not matched to a gene. Germline-derived CDR1 and CDR2 are SGHAT and FQNNGV. The CDR3 protein is CASKPGGAAPYEQYL. DNA of the CDR3: TGTGCCAGCAAACCAGGGGGCGCCGCCCCATACGAGCAGTACCTC.

This clone was found many times. A read error may explain this, as a much larger clone is one base away. At the DNA level, this CDR3 is encoded by other sequences in the same sample as well. The genes are TRBV20-1 and TRBJ2-1; D is possibly TRBD1 (7 bases). Germline CDR1 DFQATT, CDR2 SNEGSKA (reference sequence). CDR3 length: 13 amino acids. This CDR3 is CAWQGGPRGEQFF. CDR3 DNA sequence: TGCGCATGGCAGGGGGGACCCAGGGGTGAGCAGTTCTTC.

This clone is medium-sized in the sample. This chain joins TRBV5-1 and TRBJ1-2; TRBD1 agrees at 8 bases. CDR3 length: 16 residues. Germline V gene lookup returns CDR1 SGHRS and CDR2 YFSETQ. With V trimmed by 0 bases and J by 4 bases, 8 bases remained unmatched. CDR3 sequence reads: CASSLDLGQGGYGYTF. In DNA form, the CDR3 reads TGCGCCAGCAGCTTGGACCTAGGACAGGGAGGCTATGGCTACACCTTC.

As concerns this clone: The junction does not match germline at one end; this may be a read error. V and J are TRBV5-4 and TRBJ1-1, with D tentatively TRBD1 (6 bases). Looked up from germline, CDR1 is SGHNT and CDR2 is YYREEE (reference sequence). This CDR3 has 15 residues. CDR3 sequence (DNA): TGTTCCAGCAGCCGGGGGCTACAGGGTGCCACTGAAGCTTTCTTT. It translates to CSSSRGLQGATEAFF. Full variable domain (remainder filled in from reference TRBV5-4 and TRBJ1-1): ETGVTQSPTHLIKTRGQQVTLRCSSQSGHNTVSWYQQALGQGPQFIFQYYREEENGRGNFPPRFSGLQFPNYSSELNVNALELDDSALYLCSSSRGLQGATEAFFGQGTRLTVV.

There are many counts of this clone. The chain combines TRBV12-3 or TRBV12-4 with TRBJ2-3; possibly TRBD2 for D (6 bases). This CDR3 has 13 residues. Between the trimmed V and J ends, which lost 4 bases and 6 bases, there was a span of 11 bases. The CDR3 sequence is CASSYGSRDTQYF. CDR3 DNA: TGTGCCAGCAGTTACGGGAGTAGGGATACGCAGTATTTT.

Only one count was recorded for this clone. CDR3 sequence reads: CASSSGSGSAIYEQYF. Written as DNA, the CDR3 is TGTGCCAGCAGCTCCGGAAGCGGGAGTGCTATCTACGAGCAGTACTTC. The V gene is TRBV11-3, the J gene TRBJ2-7; 8 positions match TRBD2. Germline V CDR1 and CDR2: SGHNT, YENEEA. Trimming removed 4 bases from V and 3 bases from J; junction bases left unmatched: 11. CDR3 length equals 16 residues.

This clone was picked up many times. The CDR3 DNA follows: TGTGCCAGCACGTCAAGCCCAGGGAGCGAGCAGTTCTTC. Translated: CASTSSPGSEQFF. This chain links TRBV11-3 with TRBJ2-1; D is perhaps TRBD1 or TRBD2 (5 bases each). V lost 7 bases and J lost 10, with 17 bases in between. Looked up from germline, CDR1 is SGHNT and CDR2 is YENEEA. The CDR3 has 13 amino acids.

V usage is TRBV6-2 or TRBV6-3 and J usage is TRBJ2-3, with D perhaps TRBD1 (6 bases). Trimming shortened V by 7 bases and J by 3 bases, and 11 bases separated the two germline ends. CDR3 length equals 13 residues. In germline, CDR1 is MNHEY, CDR2 SVGEGT. CDR3 bases: TGTGCCAGCACCCCAGGGGAAACAGATACGCAGTATTTT. Translating it yields CASTPGETDTQYF.

By sample fraction, this clone is medium-sized. The chain couples TRBV6-1 to TRBJ2-1; D is perhaps TRBD1 or TRBD2 (5 bases each). Trimming left V 10 bases short and J 10 bases short, with 23 bases between. Germline CDR1 and CDR2: MNHNS and SASEGT. There are 14 residues in the CDR3. CDR3 protein: CATRQRGGLGEQFF. CDR3 nucleotide sequence: TGTGCCACCAGACAGAGGGGCGGATTAGGCGAGCAGTTCTTC.

This clone is medium-sized within its sample. This chain links TRBV6-5 with TRBJ2-5; D remains unclear. The CDR3 runs to 13 residues. V lost 3 bases to trimming and J lost 4 bases, with 9 bases between them. Germline V gives CDR1 MNHEY, CDR2 SVGAGI. This CDR3 is CASSYRVGETQYF. The CDR3 DNA reads TGTGCCAGCAGTTATAGGGTAGGAGAGACCCAGTACTTC.

This clone was counted a few times. This chain uses TRBV6-1 with TRBJ2-3; tentative D call: TRBD2 (6 bases). From germline, CDR1 is MNHNS and CDR2 SASEGT. V lost 7 bases, J lost 7 bases, and 15 bases lay in between. The CDR3 spans 13 residues. This CDR3 reads CASIGGERHTQYF. CDR3 coding DNA: TGTGCCAGCATCGGCGGGGAGAGGCATACGCAGTATTTT.